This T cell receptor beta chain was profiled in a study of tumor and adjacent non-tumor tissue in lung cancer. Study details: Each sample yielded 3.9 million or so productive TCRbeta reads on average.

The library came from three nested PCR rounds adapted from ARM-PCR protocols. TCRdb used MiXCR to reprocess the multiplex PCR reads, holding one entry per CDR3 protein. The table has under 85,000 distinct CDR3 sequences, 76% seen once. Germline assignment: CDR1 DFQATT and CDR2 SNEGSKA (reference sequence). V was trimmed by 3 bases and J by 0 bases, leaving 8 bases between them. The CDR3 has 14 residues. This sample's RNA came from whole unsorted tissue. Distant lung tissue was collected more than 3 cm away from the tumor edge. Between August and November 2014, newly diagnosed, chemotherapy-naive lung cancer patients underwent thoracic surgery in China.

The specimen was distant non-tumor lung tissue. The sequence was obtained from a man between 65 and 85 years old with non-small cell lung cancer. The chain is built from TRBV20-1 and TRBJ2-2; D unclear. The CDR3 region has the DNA TGCAGTGCTAGTGACGGATCGAACACCGGGGAGCTGTTTTTT. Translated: CSASDGSNTGELFF.